The clone carrying this TCR beta chain was seen many times. Each 10 ml fresh peripheral blood draw supplied the PBMCs. These data come from a study of T cells in Graves' hyperthyroidism and ophthalmopathy. CDR3 size: 13 residues. Trimming pared 4 bases from V and 0 bases from J, leaving 6 bases between. The germline CDR1 and CDR2 sequences are SNHLY and FYNNEI. Amplified TCR beta CDR3 regions derived from RNA transcripts. Initially, a first-round RT-PCR of the TCR CDR3 employed the HTBI primer set. TCRdb fed the multiplex PCR reads into MiXCR, producing one record per CDR3 protein. The sample includes some 460,000 distinct CDR3 sequences, 15% to 18% of them seen just once.

The origin of this receptor is a woman aged 18 to 35 with Graves' hyperthyroidism. The chain links TRBV2 to TRBJ1-1; D not certain. Sequencing used blood. DNA for the CDR3: TGTGCCAGCAGTGGGACCTTGAACACTGAAGCTTTCTTT. This translates into CASSGTLNTEAFF. The variable domain in full, with the rest retrieved from reference TRBV2 and TRBJ1-1, is EPEVTQTPSHQVTQMGQEVILRCVPISNHLYFYWYRQILGQKVEFLVSFYNNEISEKSEIFDDQFSVERPDGSNFTLKIRSTKLEDSAMYFCASSGTLNTEAFFGQGTRLTVV.